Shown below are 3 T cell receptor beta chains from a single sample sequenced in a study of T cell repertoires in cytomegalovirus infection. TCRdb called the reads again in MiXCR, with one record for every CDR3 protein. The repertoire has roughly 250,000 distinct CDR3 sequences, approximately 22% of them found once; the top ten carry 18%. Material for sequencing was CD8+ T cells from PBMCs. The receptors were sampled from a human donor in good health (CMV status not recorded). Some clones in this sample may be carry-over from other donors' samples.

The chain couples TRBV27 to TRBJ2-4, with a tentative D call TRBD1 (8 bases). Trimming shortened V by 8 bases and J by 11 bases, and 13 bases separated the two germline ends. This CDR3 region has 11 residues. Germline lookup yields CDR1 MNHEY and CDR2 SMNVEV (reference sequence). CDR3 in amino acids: CASGRDRFQYF. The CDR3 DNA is TGTGCCAGCGGGAGGGACAGGTTTCAGTACTTC.

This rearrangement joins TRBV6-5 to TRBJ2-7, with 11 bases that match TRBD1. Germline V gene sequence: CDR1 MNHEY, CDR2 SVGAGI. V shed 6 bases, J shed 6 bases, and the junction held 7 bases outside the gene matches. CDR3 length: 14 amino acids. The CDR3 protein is CASSSGTGGPEQYF. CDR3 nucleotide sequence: TGTGCCAGCAGCTCCGGGACAGGGGGTCCCGAGCAGTACTTC.

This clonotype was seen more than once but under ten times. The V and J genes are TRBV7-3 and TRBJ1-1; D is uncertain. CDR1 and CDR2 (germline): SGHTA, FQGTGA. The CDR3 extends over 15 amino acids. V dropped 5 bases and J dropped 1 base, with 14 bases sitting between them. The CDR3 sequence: CASSLTGWGNTEAFF. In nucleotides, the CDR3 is TGTGCCAGCAGCCTTACGGGGTGGGGGAACACTGAAGCTTTCTTT.